Sequencing of this T cell receptor (beta chain) was carried out in a study of T-cell memory formation after mild COVID-19. General study results and limits: The study found balanced CD4/CD8 in clones contracting day 15 to 85 and a CD4+ lean in later expanders.

The CDR3 totals 15 residues. V was pared by 1 base and J by 4 bases, with 13 bases between. The germline CDR1 and CDR2 sequences are LGHNA and YNFKEQ. TCRdb reprocessed the 5' RACE reads via MiXCR and lists one record per CDR3 protein. This sample carries approximately 300,000 distinct CDR3 sequences, approximately 15% of them seen once, and the ten largest clones take 22%. Concerning this clonotype: The antigen is undetermined.

This clonotype was obtained from a man between 18 and 35 years old who had mild COVID-19 (a few samples of this study predate the infection). Cell type and time point are not known. The chain uses TRBV4-2 and TRBJ1-2; TRBD1 is a possible D gene (5 bases). Sequencing was performed on PBMCs or a T cell subset sorted from them (not recorded which). The CDR3 DNA is TGTGCCAGCAGCCAAGGGGCAGGGAACCGCTATGGCTACACCTTC. Translating it yields CASSQGAGNRYGYTF.